The 14 T cell receptor beta chains presented below share a single source sample, sequenced in a study of T cell repertoires in cytomegalovirus infection. These receptors' antigens are unknown. TCRdb ran MiXCR on the reads and lists one entry per CDR3 protein. The table has 700,000 to 950,000 distinct CDR3 sequences, about 33% seen once. The sequenced sample was cultured CD8+ T cells from PBMCs, obtained from culture after CMV antigen stimulation. These TCRs come from a human donor in good health (CMV status not recorded). Some clones in this sample may be carry-over from other donors' samples.

This chain connects TRBV29-1 to TRBJ2-5; 9 nucleotides match TRBD2. The CDR3 is 15 residues long. Losses at the gene ends were 3 bases for V and 1 base for J; bases not matched to a gene: 6. The germline gives CDR1 SQVTM, CDR2 ANQGSEA. The CDR3 DNA follows: TGCAGCGTTGAGATTAGCGGGGGTTTCCAAGAGACCCAGTACTTC. It translates to CSVEISGGFQETQYF.

The V gene is TRBV4-1, the J gene TRBJ1-2; D not certain. The V gene's germline CDR1 is MGHRA and CDR2 YSYEKL. The V gene lost 2 bases and the J gene lost 5 bases, with 18 bases spanning the gap. This CDR3 contains 16 residues. As DNA, the CDR3 is TGCGCCAGCAGCCAACTTCCCGTGGATCCCTTTTATGGCTACACCTTC. It encodes CASSQLPVDPFYGYTF.

The chain employs TRBV12-3 or TRBV12-4 and TRBJ2-4; 7 nucleotides agree with TRBD2. The CDR3 has 14 amino acids. With 6 bases clipped from V and 9 bases from J, the junction kept 11 bases outside the gene matches. CDR3 in amino acids: CASSRLGGEGIQYF. The CDR3 DNA is TGTGCCAGCAGCCGGCTAGGAGGGGAGGGCATTCAGTACTTC.

This clonotype was recorded a few times. The chain recombines TRBV12-3 or TRBV12-4 with TRBJ2-7; 13 nucleotides line up with TRBD2. The CDR3 length is 17 residues. After removal of 5 bases from V and 0 bases from J, the junction contained 7 bases not matched to a gene. The CDR3 here is CASSRTSGGRYSYEQYF. In DNA form, the CDR3 reads TGTGCCAGCAGTCGGACTAGCGGGGGCCGCTACTCCTACGAGCAGTACTTC.

This chain uses TRBV9 with TRBJ1-5, with D possibly TRBD1 on 5 matching bases. Trimming removed 4 bases at V and 1 base at J, with 12 bases between. Germline loops: CDR1 SGDLS, CDR2 YYNGEE. This CDR3 comprises 15 residues. The CDR3 nucleotides are TGTGCCAGCAGCCCCTCGTGGGGGAGCAATCAGCCCCAGCATTTT. Translation: CASSPSWGSNQPQHF.

V gene TRBV7-2 combines with J gene TRBJ1-6; D call uncertain. The CDR3 spans 17 residues. The germline CDR1 and CDR2 sequences are SGHTA and FQGNSA. The ends were cut back, 2 bases at V and 0 bases at J, with 11 bases in the middle. This CDR3 reads CASSLREVPSYNSPLHF. CDR3 in DNA: TGTGCCAGCAGCTTAAGGGAGGTTCCCTCCTATAATTCACCCCTCCACTTT.

The V call is TRBV11-1, the J call TRBJ2-2; D is perhaps TRBD2 (5 bases). Germline V gene sequence: CDR1 SGHAT, CDR2 FQDESV (reference sequence). CDR3 size: 15 residues. V lost 7 bases and J lost 6, with 18 bases in between. The CDR3 nucleotides are TGTGCCAGCAAAGGAGATCGGGGTTGGGCCGGGGAGCTGTTTTTT. Translating it yields CASKGDRGWAGELFF. The variable domain in full, completed from reference TRBV11-1 and TRBJ2-2, reads EAEVAQSPRYKITEKSQAVAFWCDPISGHATLYWYRQILGQGPELLVQFQDESVVDDSQLPKDRFSAERLKGVDSTLKIQPAELGDSAMYLCASKGDRGWAGELFFGEGSRLTVL.

With respect to this clonotype: A much larger clone differs by one base, so this may be a read error. The chain uses TRBV7-9 and TRBJ1-1; TRBD1 is a possible D gene (5 bases). V lost 1 base, J lost 1 base, and 7 bases lay in between. This CDR3 region has 14 residues. From germline, CDR1 is SEHNR and CDR2 FQNEAQ (reference sequence). The CDR3 sequence: CASSLDGTNTEAFF. In DNA, the CDR3 is TGTGCCAGCAGCTTAGATGGGACGAACACTGAAGCTTTCTTT.

This clonotype was seen more than once but under ten times. The chain has TRBV9 and TRBJ2-1; 12 bases are shared with TRBD1. This CDR3 contains 16 residues. With V trimmed by 2 bases and J by 6 bases, 6 bases remained unmatched. Germline V gene lookup returns CDR1 SGDLS and CDR2 YYNGEE. For the CDR3, the DNA is TGTGCCAGCAGCGTCTCCGGGACAGGGGGCTCCAATGAGCAGTTCTTC. Protein sequence: CASSVSGTGGSNEQFF.

This chain uses TRBV28 with TRBJ2-1; D remains ambiguous. Germline lookup yields CDR1 MDHEN and CDR2 SYDVKM. This CDR3 spans 16 amino acids. Trimming took off 4 bases at V and 2 bases at J, with 15 bases between the two ends. CDR3 DNA sequence: TGTGCCAGCAGTTCCGATGACCCGGCCACCTACAATGAGCAGTTCTTC. Translation gives CASSSDDPATYNEQFF.

A note on this clonotype: The junction departs from the called germline gene at one end, perhaps through a read error. J is TRBJ1-5 and V is TRBV28, with D possibly TRBD1 on 5 matching bases. CDR1 and CDR2 from the germline V gene are MDHEN and SYDVKM. The CDR3 is 16 residues long. As DNA, the CDR3 is TGTGCCAGCAGTTTGTCGGGGCCCCCTAGCATTCAGCCCCAGCATTTT. It specifies CASSLSGPPSIQPQHF.

V gene TRBV7-9 combines with J gene TRBJ2-1, with a possible D match to TRBD1 (6 bases). V lost 4 bases and J lost 9, with 13 bases in between. Looked up from germline, CDR1 is SEHNR and CDR2 is FQNEAQ (reference sequence). This CDR3 has 13 residues. The CDR3 bases are TGTGCCAGCAGCTCTACAGGGAAAAGTGAGCAGTTCTTC. It is translated as CASSSTGKSEQFF.

This clonotype was recorded a few times. The chain joins TRBV4-1 to TRBJ2-1, with 14 bases fitting TRBD2. V lost 0 bases to trimming and J lost 0 bases; unmatched junction nucleotides: 7. Germline V gene lookup returns CDR1 MGHRA and CDR2 YSYEKL. CDR3 length: 20 amino acids. CDR3 sequence reads: CASSQERTSGGYRSYNEQFF. The CDR3 DNA sequence: TGCGCCAGCAGCCAAGAGAGGACTAGCGGGGGGTACCGCTCCTACAATGAGCAGTTCTTC.

Many counts were recorded for this clonotype. The chain links TRBV7-8 to TRBJ1-1, with TRBD1 matching 7 bases. The trim removed 5 bases at V and 2 bases at J, leaving 14 bases unmatched. From germline, CDR1 is SGHVS and CDR2 FQNEAQ. The CDR3 totals 17 residues. As DNA, the CDR3 is TGTGCCAGCAGCCTCAAAGCCGGGACAGACAAAAACACTGAAGCTTTCTTT. It yields the protein CASSLKAGTDKNTEAFF.